Listed below are T cell receptor beta chains from one sample, sequenced in a study of OX40 agonist ivuxolimab in advanced cancers. Measured with immunoSEQ multiplex PCR; TCRdb has only the in-frame clones, and not every one. The sample shows some 97,000 clones, about 91% of them seen only once. The sample here was CD4+ or CD8+ T cells sorted from blood, taken in a trial of the OX40 agonist ivuxolimab. The receptor set was obtained from an adult with an advanced solid tumor such as melanoma, head and neck, liver or kidney cancer. The CDR3 runs from the conserved cysteine through the conserved F or W. The D gene is left open where the match is weak. Some rows mark clone size as missing; the rest say once, few, many or name a class of expanded clone.

J gene	D gene	clone size	V gene	CDR3 DNA	CDR3 protein
TRBJ1-2	TRBD1	NA	TRBV28	TGTGCCAGCAGTTCTTGGGACAGGTCATATGGCTACACCTTC	CASSSWDRSYGYTF
TRBJ2-7	NA	NA	TRBV7-9	TGTGCCAGCAGCTTACGACAGGCTCGGGACGAGCAGTACTTC	CASSLRQARDEQYF
TRBJ1-5	TRBD1	NA	TRBV2	TGTGCCAGCAGTGAAGGACAGGGTGAACAGCCCCAGCATTTT	CASSEGQGEQPQHF
TRBJ2-5	NA	NA	TRBV28	TGTGCCAGCAGCCTCCAAGAGGCCCAGTACTTC	CASSLQEAQYF
TRBJ1-2	NA	NA	TRBV30	TGTGCCTGGAGTGTAGGACACCTCTATGGCTACACCTTC	CAWSVGHLYGYTF
TRBJ2-1	TRBD2	NA	TRBV28	TGTGCCAGCAGTAACTCCCGGACTAGCGGGACCCACAATGAGCAGTTCTTC	CASSNSRTSGTHNEQFF
TRBJ2-1	TRBD1	NA	TRBV5-6	TGTGCCAGCAGCTTGGAGGGGGCAGGGTACAATGAGCAGTTCTTC	CASSLEGAGYNEQFF
TRBJ1-2	NA	NA	TRBV30	TGTGCCTGGAGTGTCAAGGGGCATGGTAGAGGGGACTATGGCTACACCTTC	CAWSVKGHGRGDYGYTF
TRBJ2-7	NA	NA	TRBV6-5	TGTGCCAGCAGTTACTCACAAGCGGCACCCTACGAGCAGTACTTC	CASSYSQAAPYEQYF
TRBJ2-1	NA	NA	TRBV4-3	TGCGCCAGCAGCCAAGGGGTTTGGGGTGATGAGCAGTTCTTC	CASSQGVWGDEQFF
TRBJ1-3	NA	NA	TRBV15	TGTGCCACCAGCAGACTACTTGGAAACACCATATATTTT	CATSRLLGNTIYF
TRBJ1-4	NA	NA	TRBV5-5	TGTGCCAGCAGCTTGCCCAGGGAGGAAAAACTGTTTTTT	CASSLPREEKLFF
TRBJ1-1	TRBD1	NA	TRBV5-4	TGTGCCAGCAGGGGACAGGAGCGCACTGAAGCTTTCTTT	CASRGQERTEAFF
TRBJ2-2	TRBD2	few	TRBV7-7	TGTGCTAGCAGCCTCGGACTAGCGGGCCGCACCGGGGAGCTGTTTTTT	CASSLGLAGRTGELFF
TRBJ1-2	TRBD1	NA	TRBV28	TGTGCCAGCAGCCGACAGGGCTATGGCTACACCTTC	CASSRQGYGYTF
TRBJ1-4	NA	NA	TRBV9	TGTGCCAGCAGCCCAACCGGGACCGGGGGGGAAAAACTGTTTTTT	CASSPTGTGGEKLFF
TRBJ1-1	NA	NA	TRBV7-2	TGTGCCAGCAGCTTGCAGGGGTTGAACACTGAAGCTTTCTTT	CASSLQGLNTEAFF
TRBJ2-7	NA	NA	TRBV7-4	TGTGCCAGCAGCTTGGACGAGCAGTACTTC	CASSLDEQYF
TRBJ1-4	NA	few	TRBV29-1	TGCAGCGTTGTGGGAGTCGGTGAAAAACTGTTTTTT	CSVVGVGEKLFF
TRBJ2-3	TRBD2	NA	TRBV5-4	TGTGCCAGCAGCTTGAGGGGCCCAGCGGGAACAGATACGCAGTATTTT	CASSLRGPAGTDTQYF
TRBJ2-1	TRBD2	NA	TRBV6-5	TGTGCCAGCAGTTCAACGACTAGCGGGGCCGATGAGCAGTTCTTC	CASSSTTSGADEQFF
TRBJ2-2	TRBD2	NA	TRBV5-1	TGCGCCAGTAGACAGACTAGCGATTTCGGGGAGCTGTTTTTT	CASRQTSDFGELFF
TRBJ1-5	NA	NA	TRBV5-8	TGTGCCAGCAGCTTGCACAGGTATAGCAATCAGCCCCAGCATTTT	CASSLHRYSNQPQHF
TRBJ2-4	TRBD1	NA	TRBV14	TGTGCCAGCAGCCTCGGACAGGGGGAGAACATTCAGTACTTC	CASSLGQGENIQYF
TRBJ2-3	NA	NA	TRBV7-8	TGTGCCAGCAGCTTAGCGCGCGGATATTACACAGATACGCAGTATTTT	CASSLARGYYTDTQYF
TRBJ1-1	NA	NA	TRBV5-1	TGCGCCAGCAACGGGGGACTTGGGAACACTGAAGCTTTCTTT	CASNGGLGNTEAFF
TRBJ1-2	NA	NA	TRBV5-4	TGTGCCAGCAGCTCGTTAGGGACGGGGGATGGCTACACCTTC	CASSSLGTGDGYTF
TRBJ2-5	NA	NA	TRBV6-6	TGTGCCAGCAAAGGGTTAGGACAGCAAGAGACCCAGTACTTC	CASKGLGQQETQYF
TRBJ2-3	NA	NA	TRBV5-6	TGTGCCAGCAAGAGAGGGCCAGTAGCTAGCACAGATACGCAGTATTTT	CASKRGPVASTDTQYF
TRBJ2-5	TRBD2	NA	TRBV15	TGTGCCACCAGCACCTTAGCGGGGTCCGGGGAGACCCAGTACTTC	CATSTLAGSGETQYF
TRBJ1-1	NA	NA	TRBV7-2	TGTGCCAGCAGCTTAGGAGGGAAGCGTATCCACTTGAACACTGAAGCTTTCTTT	CASSLGGKRIHLNTEAFF
TRBJ1-1	TRBD1	NA	TRBV18	TGTGCCAGCTCACCAGTGCCAGGGGGGATGAACACTGAAGCTTTCTTT	CASSPVPGGMNTEAFF
TRBJ2-2	TRBD2	NA	TRBV9	TGTGCCAGCAGCGGAAGCGGGACTAGCGAGAGGGGGGAGCTGTTTTTT	CASSGSGTSERGELFF
TRBJ1-2	NA	NA	TRBV19	TGTGCCAGTAGTACAGGGGATACTAACTATGGCTACACCTTC	CASSTGDTNYGYTF
TRBJ2-7	NA	NA	TRBV27	TGTGCCAGCAGTTTAAAACCCGGCCCGGGAGCCTACGAGCAGTACTTC	CASSLKPGPGAYEQYF
TRBJ2-5	NA	NA	TRBV28	TGTGCCAGCAGTTTCTCTTCCGCCCAGTACTTC	CASSFSSAQYF
TRBJ2-1	TRBD2	NA	TRBV19	TGTGCCAGTAGTCGACTAGCGGGATATGAGCAGTTCTTC	CASSRLAGYEQFF
TRBJ2-7	TRBD2	NA	TRBV4-2	TGTGCCAGCAGCCAATCCGGGACTAGTGGCGAGCAGTACTTC	CASSQSGTSGEQYF
TRBJ1-1	NA	NA	TRBV7-8	TGTGCCAGCAGCTTACGGCAGGGCGGCTTCGAATTATCAAGCCTGGGAGCTTTCTTT	CASSLRQGGFELSSLGAFF
TRBJ2-1	TRBD2	NA	TRBV5-1	TGCGCCAGCAGCGGGGAGGCTACTAGCGGATACAATGAGCAGTTCTTC	CASSGEATSGYNEQFF
TRBJ2-5	TRBD1	NA	TRBV18	TGTGCCAGCTCACCACGCAGGGGGCTACAAGAGACCCAGTACTTC	CASSPRRGLQETQYF
TRBJ2-7	NA	NA	TRBV5-4	TGTGCCAGCAGCTTGCCCAATAAGGGGGAGCAGTACTTC	CASSLPNKGEQYF
TRBJ1-2	TRBD1	NA	TRBV6-5	TGTGCCAGTTCTGACAGGGGGCCATCTGATGGCTACACCTTC	CASSDRGPSDGYTF
TRBJ2-5	TRBD2	NA	TRBV2	TGTGCCAGCAGCGGACTAGCGGTGGGCACCCAGTACTTC	CASSGLAVGTQYF
TRBJ1-6	NA	NA	TRBV28	TGTGCCAGCAGTCAAAATTCACCCCTCCACTTT	CASSQNSPLHF
TRBJ1-3	NA	NA	TRBV4-3	TGCGCCAGCAGCCAAGTCTGGAAGTTGGGAAACACCATATATTTT	CASSQVWKLGNTIYF
TRBJ2-7	NA	NA	TRBV9	TGTGCCAGCAGCGTAGGCGGTTTCCACGAGCAGTACTTC	CASSVGGFHEQYF